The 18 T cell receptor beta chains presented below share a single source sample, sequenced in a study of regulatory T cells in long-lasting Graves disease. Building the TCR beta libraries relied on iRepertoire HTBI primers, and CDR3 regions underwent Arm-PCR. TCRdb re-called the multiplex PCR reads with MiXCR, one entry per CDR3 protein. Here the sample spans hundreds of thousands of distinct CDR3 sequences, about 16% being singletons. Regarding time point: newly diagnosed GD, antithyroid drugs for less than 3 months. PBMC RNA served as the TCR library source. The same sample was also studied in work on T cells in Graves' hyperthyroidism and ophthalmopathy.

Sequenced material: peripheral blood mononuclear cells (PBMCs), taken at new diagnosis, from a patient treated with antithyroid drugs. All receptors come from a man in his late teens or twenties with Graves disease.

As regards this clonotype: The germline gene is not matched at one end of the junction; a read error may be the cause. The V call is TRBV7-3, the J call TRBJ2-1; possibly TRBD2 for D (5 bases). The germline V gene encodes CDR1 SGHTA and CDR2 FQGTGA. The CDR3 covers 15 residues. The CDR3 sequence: CASSLTAGTYNEQFF. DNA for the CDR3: TGTGCCAGCAGTTTAACGGCGGGCACATACAATGAGCAGTTCTTC.

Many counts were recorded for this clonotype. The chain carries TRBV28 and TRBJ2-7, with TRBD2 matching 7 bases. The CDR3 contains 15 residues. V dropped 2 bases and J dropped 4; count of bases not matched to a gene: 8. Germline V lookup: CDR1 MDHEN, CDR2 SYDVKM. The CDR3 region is CASSLLAEMGYEQYF. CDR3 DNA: TGTGCCAGCAGTTTACTAGCGGAGATGGGTTACGAGCAGTACTTC.

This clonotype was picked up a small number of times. For the CDR3, the DNA is TGCGCCAGCAGGGCAGACAATCAGCCCCAGCATTTT. Translated: CASRADNQPQHF. The genes are TRBV4-1 and TRBJ1-5; D remains ambiguous. V dropped 6 bases and J dropped 3 bases, with 6 bases sitting between them. This CDR3 has 12 residues. The V gene's germline CDR1 is MGHRA and CDR2 YSYEKL.

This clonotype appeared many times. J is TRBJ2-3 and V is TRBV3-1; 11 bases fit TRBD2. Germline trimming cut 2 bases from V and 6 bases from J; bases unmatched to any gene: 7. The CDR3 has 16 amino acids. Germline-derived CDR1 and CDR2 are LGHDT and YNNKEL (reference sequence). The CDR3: CASSQLAGGRGDTQYF. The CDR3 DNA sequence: TGTGCCAGCAGCCAACTAGCGGGAGGCCGTGGGGATACGCAGTATTTT.

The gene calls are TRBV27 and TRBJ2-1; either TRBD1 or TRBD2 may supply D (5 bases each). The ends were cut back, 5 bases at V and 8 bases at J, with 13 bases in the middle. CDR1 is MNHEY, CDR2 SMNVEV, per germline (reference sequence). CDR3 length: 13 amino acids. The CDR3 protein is CASSIRGLDEQFF. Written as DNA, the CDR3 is TGTGCCAGCAGTATCCGGGGCCTGGATGAGCAGTTCTTC.

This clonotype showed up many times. In DNA, the CDR3 is TGCAGCGTGCCGGGACAGGGTTTTTTTGGCTACACCTTC. Translated, it gives CSVPGQGFFGYTF. The gene calls are TRBV29-1 and TRBJ1-2; 9 nucleotides agree with TRBD1. The CDR3 runs to 13 residues. CDR1 is SQVTM and CDR2 is ANQGSEA in the germline V gene. V was pared by 6 bases and J by 7 bases, with 9 bases of the junction left unmatched.

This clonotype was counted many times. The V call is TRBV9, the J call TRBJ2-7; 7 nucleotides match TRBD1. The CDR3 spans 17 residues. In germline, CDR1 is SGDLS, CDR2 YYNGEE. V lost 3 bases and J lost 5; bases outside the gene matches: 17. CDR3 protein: CASSGERGTGVNNEQYF. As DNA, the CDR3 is TGTGCCAGCAGCGGGGAGCGAGGTACAGGGGTGAATAACGAGCAGTACTTC.

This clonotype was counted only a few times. The chain's CDR3 is CSAPGLAYEQYF. DNA of the CDR3: TGCAGTGCCCCGGGACTAGCCTACGAGCAGTACTTC. V gene TRBV20-1 combines with J gene TRBJ2-7; 8 nucleotides agree with TRBD2. The length of the CDR3 is 12 residues. Germline values: CDR1 DFQATT, CDR2 SNEGSKA (reference sequence). V shed 6 bases and J 2 bases; nucleotides not matched to a gene: 3.

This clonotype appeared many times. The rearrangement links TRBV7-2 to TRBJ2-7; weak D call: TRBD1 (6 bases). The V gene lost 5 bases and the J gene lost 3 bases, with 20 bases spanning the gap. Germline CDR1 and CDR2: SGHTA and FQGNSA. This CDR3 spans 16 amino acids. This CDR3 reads CASSPPGSGHNYEQYF. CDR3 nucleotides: TGTGCCAGCAGCCCCCCAGGATCGGGACACAACTACGAGCAGTACTTC. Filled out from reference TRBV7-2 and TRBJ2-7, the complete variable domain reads GAGVSQSPSNKVTEKGKDVELRCDPISGHTALYWYRQSLGQGLEFLIYFQGNSAPDKSGLPSDRFSAERTGGSVSTLTIQRTQQEDSAVYLCASSPPGSGHNYEQYFGPGTRLTVT.

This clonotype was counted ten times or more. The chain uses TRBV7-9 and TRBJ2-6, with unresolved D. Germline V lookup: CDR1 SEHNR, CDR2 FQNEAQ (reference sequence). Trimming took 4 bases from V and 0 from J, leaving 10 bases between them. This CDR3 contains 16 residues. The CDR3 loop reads CASSSAENSGANVLTF. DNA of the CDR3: TGTGCCAGCAGCTCAGCAGAGAACTCTGGGGCCAACGTCCTGACTTTC.

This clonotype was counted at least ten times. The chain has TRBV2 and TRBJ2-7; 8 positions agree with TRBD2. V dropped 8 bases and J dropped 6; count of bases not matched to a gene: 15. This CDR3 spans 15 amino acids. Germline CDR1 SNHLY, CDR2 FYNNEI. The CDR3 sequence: CASFSTSGSPSEQYF. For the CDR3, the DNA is TGTGCCAGCTTTTCAACAAGCGGGAGTCCCAGCGAGCAGTACTTC.

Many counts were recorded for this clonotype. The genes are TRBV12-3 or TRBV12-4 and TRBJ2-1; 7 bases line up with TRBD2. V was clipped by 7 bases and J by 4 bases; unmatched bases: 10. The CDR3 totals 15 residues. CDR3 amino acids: CASNPRTSRYNEQFF. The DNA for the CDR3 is TGTGCCAGCAATCCTAGGACTAGTAGGTACAATGAGCAGTTCTTC.

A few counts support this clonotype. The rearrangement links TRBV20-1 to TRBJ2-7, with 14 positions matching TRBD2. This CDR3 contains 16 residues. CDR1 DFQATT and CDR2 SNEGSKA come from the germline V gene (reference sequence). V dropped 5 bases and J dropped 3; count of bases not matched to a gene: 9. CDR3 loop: CSAPGLAGVRVYEQYF. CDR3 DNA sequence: TGCAGTGCTCCGGGACTAGCGGGAGTAAGGGTCTACGAGCAGTACTTC.

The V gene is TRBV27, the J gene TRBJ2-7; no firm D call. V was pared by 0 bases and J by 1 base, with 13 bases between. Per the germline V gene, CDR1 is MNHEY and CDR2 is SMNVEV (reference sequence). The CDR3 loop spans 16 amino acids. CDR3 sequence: CASSLSSGEASYEQYF. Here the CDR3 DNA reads TGTGCCAGCAGTTTATCGTCCGGAGAGGCGTCCTACGAGCAGTACTTC.

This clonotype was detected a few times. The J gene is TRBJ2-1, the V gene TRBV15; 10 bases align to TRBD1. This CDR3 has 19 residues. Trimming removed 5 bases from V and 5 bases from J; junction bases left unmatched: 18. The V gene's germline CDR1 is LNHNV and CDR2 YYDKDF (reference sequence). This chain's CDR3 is CATSPLSGRTGGPHNEQFF. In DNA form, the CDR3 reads TGTGCCACCAGCCCCCTTTCGGGCCGGACAGGGGGGCCCCACAATGAGCAGTTCTTC.

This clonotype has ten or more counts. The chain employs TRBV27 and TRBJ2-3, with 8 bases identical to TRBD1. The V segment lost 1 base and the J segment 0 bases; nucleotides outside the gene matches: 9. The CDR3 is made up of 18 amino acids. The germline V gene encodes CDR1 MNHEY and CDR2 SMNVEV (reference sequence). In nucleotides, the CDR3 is TGTGCCAGCAGTTTATTAGGGGCAGGGGGCACCAGCACAGATACGCAGTATTTT. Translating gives CASSLLGAGGTSTDTQYF.

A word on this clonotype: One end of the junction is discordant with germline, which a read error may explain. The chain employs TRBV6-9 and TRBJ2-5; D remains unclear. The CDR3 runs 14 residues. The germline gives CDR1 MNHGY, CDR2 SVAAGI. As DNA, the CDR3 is TGTGCCGGCAGTTACCGTTCAAACCGGGAGACCCAGTACTTC. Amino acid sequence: CAGSYRSNRETQYF.

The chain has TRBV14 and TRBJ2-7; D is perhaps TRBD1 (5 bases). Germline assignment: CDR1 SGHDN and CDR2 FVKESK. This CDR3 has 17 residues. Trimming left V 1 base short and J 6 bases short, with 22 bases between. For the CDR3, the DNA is TGTGCCAGCAGCCAAGGACAGCTATATACTGGTCCTTGCGAGCAGTACTTC. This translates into CASSQGQLYTGPCEQYF.